A single sample gave rise to the 28 T cell receptor beta chains below, sequenced in a study of shared clonotypes between healthy human individuals. Assay: immunoSEQ multiplex PCR; the TCRdb copy retains only in-frame clones and omits some. Among approximately 480,000 clones listed, approximately 79% were seen once. The sequencing sample was made of PBMCs. The receptors come from a middle-aged woman in good health. Some clones in this sample may be carry-over from other donors' samples.

This rearrangement joins TRBV4-1 to TRBJ2-7; 10 bases map to TRBD2. The trim removed 2 bases at V and 1 base at J, leaving 20 bases unmatched. This CDR3 contains 21 residues. Germline lookup yields CDR1 MGHRA and CDR2 YSYEKL. In DNA form, the CDR3 reads TGCGCCAGCAGCCAAAGGGCCCTGGTCGGGGGGCTAGCGGGAGTTTCCTACGAGCAGTACTTC. Encoded protein: CASSQRALVGGLAGVSYEQYF.

The chain carries TRBV4-2 and TRBJ2-3, with 8 positions matching TRBD2. This CDR3 spans 16 amino acids. Germline lookup yields CDR1 LGHNA and CDR2 YNFKEQ. Trimming took 0 bases from V and 3 from J; bases not matched to a gene: 5. The CDR3 DNA reads as TGTGCCAGCAGCCAAGACGGACTAGCCGCGACAGATACGCAGTATTTT. It codes for CASSQDGLAATDTQYF.

The chain couples TRBV6-5 to TRBJ2-7; D gene ambiguous. Trimming removed 6 bases from V and 1 base from J, with 16 bases in between. The CDR3 loop spans 15 amino acids. Germline CDR1 and CDR2: MNHEY and SVGAGI. Here the CDR3 DNA reads TGTGCCAGCAGACCCCGGTGGTGGGTGTCCTACGAGCAGTACTTC. This sequence encodes CASRPRWWVSYEQYF.

The V gene is TRBV5-1, the J gene TRBJ1-1; D is perhaps TRBD1 (5 bases). Germline V gene data show CDR1 as SGHRS and CDR2 as YFSETQ. Between the trimmed V and J ends, which lost 5 bases and 4 bases, there was a span of 18 bases. This CDR3 has 15 residues. This CDR3 reads CASRRVQGGPTEAFF. The CDR3 nucleotides read TGCGCCAGCAGGAGAGTTCAGGGAGGGCCCACTGAAGCTTTCTTT.

The chain couples TRBV7-2 to TRBJ2-1, with 12 bases aligning to TRBD2. This CDR3 contains 15 residues. CDR1 and CDR2 (germline): SGHTA, FQGNSA. V was clipped by 0 bases and J by 6 bases; unmatched bases: 0. CDR3 coding DNA: TGTGCCAGCAGCTTAGCGGGACTAGCGGGCAATGAGCAGTTCTTC. Its translation: CASSLAGLAGNEQFF.

This clone was seen a single time. CDR3 region: CASRAAGASYEQYF. DNA for the CDR3: TGTGCCAGCAGGGCAGCGGGGGCCTCCTACGAGCAGTACTTC. V is TRBV6-1 and J is TRBJ2-7; TRBD2 matches at 8 bases. CDR1 MNHNS and CDR2 SASEGT come from the germline V gene. V shed 6 bases and J 0 bases; nucleotides not matched to a gene: 4. This CDR3 has 14 residues.

The chain links TRBV7-9 to TRBJ2-3, with D unresolved. This CDR3 is 15 amino acids long. Trimming pared 5 bases from V and 3 bases from J, leaving 15 bases between. CDR1 and CDR2 from the germline V gene are SEHNR and FQNEAQ (reference sequence). CDR3 residues: CASSPQIDSTDTQYF. CDR3 DNA: TGTGCCAGCAGCCCCCAAATCGATTCTACAGATACGCAGTATTTT.

The chain carries TRBV7-2 and TRBJ2-7, with D tentatively TRBD2 (5 bases). Between the trimmed V and J ends, which lost 1 base and 4 bases, there was a span of 14 bases. CDR1 and CDR2 from the germline V gene are SGHTA and FQGNSA. The CDR3 length is 15 residues. CDR3 coding DNA: TGTGCCAGCAGCTTAGTCATCCTAGCCGGGTACGAGCAGTACTTC. This sequence encodes CASSLVILAGYEQYF.

The V gene is TRBV9, the J gene TRBJ1-2; TRBD1 might be the D (6 bases). The CDR3 is 14 amino acids. V was trimmed by 1 base and J by 3 bases, leaving 10 bases between them. Germline-derived CDR1 and CDR2 are SGDLS and YYNGEE. CDR3 region: CASSVQGLDYGYTF. The CDR3 DNA reads TGTGCCAGCAGCGTACAGGGGTTAGACTATGGCTACACCTTC.

The J gene is TRBJ2-5, the V gene TRBV9, with 8 bases identical to TRBD1. The ends lost 4 bases at V and 4 bases at J; junction bases unmatched: 15. There are 17 residues in the CDR3. CDR1 and CDR2 from the germline V gene are SGDLS and YYNGEE. Here the CDR3 DNA reads TGTGCCAGCAGCTTAGCCCCCTGGGGGGACAGGCCAGAGACCCAGTACTTC. It encodes CASSLAPWGDRPETQYF.

This clone was found a few times. The chain employs TRBV14 and TRBJ2-2; D call uncertain. Germline V gene sequence: CDR1 SGHDN, CDR2 FVKESK. Trimming stripped 3 bases from V and 1 base from J, with 12 bases between. This CDR3 is built from 16 residues. CDR3: CASSHLGLLNTGELFF. In DNA, the CDR3 is TGTGCCAGCAGCCACCTTGGGCTCCTGAACACCGGGGAGCTGTTTTTT.

The genes are TRBV4-3 and TRBJ2-2; D might be TRBD1 (5 bases). The CDR3 totals 14 residues. Germline-derived CDR1 and CDR2 are LGHNA and YSLEER. V dropped 1 base and J dropped 7 bases, with 10 bases sitting between them. The CDR3 protein is CASSQGQGSGELFF. CDR3 bases: TGCGCCAGCAGCCAAGGGCAGGGCAGCGGGGAGCTGTTTTTT.

V and J are TRBV7-9 and TRBJ2-7; D ambiguous. V lost 7 bases, J lost 0 bases, and 7 bases lay in between. Looked up from germline, CDR1 is SEHNR and CDR2 is FQNEAQ (reference sequence). The CDR3 sequence is 12 residues long. The CDR3 loop is CASTPGSYEQYF. The CDR3 nucleotides read TGTGCCAGCACCCCTGGCTCCTACGAGCAGTACTTC.

The chain couples TRBV7-2 to TRBJ2-2; 10 bases match TRBD2. Trimming at V came to 5 bases and at J to 1 base, leaving 4 bases not matched to a gene. CDR3 length equals 16 residues. Looked up from germline, CDR1 is SGHTA and CDR2 is FQGNSA. The CDR3 DNA is TGTGCCAGCAGCCCCCGGACTAGCGGGAACACCGGGGAGCTGTTTTTT. This encodes CASSPRTSGNTGELFF.

This chain connects TRBV9 to TRBJ2-1, with 11 nucleotides matching TRBD2. This CDR3 has 18 residues. In germline, CDR1 is SGDLS, CDR2 YYNGEE. Trimming at V came to 0 bases and at J to 1 base, leaving 6 bases not matched to a gene. In nucleotides, the CDR3 is TGTGCCAGCAGCGTAGGGGGGACTAGCGGCCATTCCTACAATGAGCAGTTCTTC. It yields the protein CASSVGGTSGHSYNEQFF.

The chain couples TRBV2 to TRBJ2-7, with 9 bases that match TRBD1. CDR1 SNHLY and CDR2 FYNNEI come from the germline V gene. The CDR3 contains 12 residues. V shed 6 bases, J shed 6 bases, and the junction held 3 bases outside the gene matches. In DNA, the CDR3 is TGTGCCAGCAGCTTGGACAGGGGCGAGCAGTACTTC. Protein: CASSLDRGEQYF. The variable domain in full, completed from reference TRBV2 and TRBJ2-7, reads EPEVTQTPSHQVTQMGQEVILRCVPISNHLYFYWYRQILGQKVEFLVSFYNNEISEKSEIFDDQFSVERPDGSNFTLKIRSTKLEDSAMYFCASSLDRGEQYFGPGTRLTVT.

The rearrangement uses TRBV9 and TRBJ1-2; 7 bases map to TRBD1. Germline V CDR1 and CDR2: SGDLS, YYNGEE. V lost 0 bases, J lost 4 bases, and 6 bases stayed unmatched. This CDR3 contains 15 residues. The CDR3 nucleotides are TGTGCCAGCAGCGTAGACCGACAGGGTCCCTATGGCTACACCTTC. Translation: CASSVDRQGPYGYTF. The variable domain in full, with the rest retrieved from reference TRBV9 and TRBJ1-2, is DSGVTQTPKHLITATGQRVTLRCSPRSGDLSVYWYQQSLDQGLQFLIQYYNGEERAKGNILERFSAQQFPDLHSELNLSSLELGDSALYFCASSVDRQGPYGYTFGSGTRLTVV.

The chain carries TRBV28 and TRBJ2-4; 7 bases line up with TRBD2. J was trimmed by 0 bases and V by 2 bases; bases with no gene match: 1. The CDR3 has 15 amino acids. CDR1 is MDHEN and CDR2 is SYDVKM in the germline V gene. CDR3 nucleotides: TGTGCCAGCAGTTTAAGCGGGGTAGCCAAAAACATTCAGTACTTC. It specifies CASSLSGVAKNIQYF.

The chain is built from TRBV5-1 and TRBJ2-3; TRBD2 matches 10 bases. The length of the CDR3 is 15 residues. The germline CDR1 and CDR2 sequences are SGHRS and YFSETQ. Trimming removed 4 bases from V and 1 base from J; junction bases left unmatched: 3. CDR3 loop: CASSLGTSGTDTQYF. CDR3 bases: TGCGCCAGCAGCCTGGGGACTAGCGGCACAGATACGCAGTATTTT.

This clone was observed a few times. The chain uses TRBV15 and TRBJ1-2; 7 bases fit TRBD1. The junction had 9 bases not matched to a gene; V was cut back by 1 base and J by 4 bases. The CDR3 covers 16 residues. Germline V lookup: CDR1 LNHNV, CDR2 YYDKDF (reference sequence). This chain's CDR3 is CATSRGLAGGIYGYTF. The CDR3 nucleotides are TGTGCCACCAGCAGAGGATTGGCAGGGGGTATCTATGGCTACACCTTC.

The rearrangement joins TRBV30 to TRBJ2-7, with D maybe TRBD1 (6 bases). V lost 0 bases, J lost 7 bases, and 25 bases lay in between. Germline lookup yields CDR1 GTSNPN and CDR2 SVGIG (reference sequence). The CDR3 length is 17 residues. CDR3 residues: CAWSVGLGGNLPGEQYF. In DNA form, the CDR3 reads TGTGCCTGGAGTGTGGGGTTAGGGGGAAACCTACCGGGGGAGCAGTACTTC.

This clone was detected a few times. This chain links TRBV7-3 with TRBJ1-1; D not certain. The V end lost 2 bases, the J end lost 4 bases, and 11 bases lay between the germline ends. Germline V gives CDR1 SGHTA, CDR2 FQGTGA. This CDR3 is built from 14 residues. The CDR3 loop reads CASSLFGVATEAFF. As DNA, the CDR3 is TGTGCCAGCAGCTTATTCGGGGTAGCCACTGAAGCTTTCTTT.

The chain recombines TRBV7-3 with TRBJ2-3; D perhaps matches TRBD1 (5 bases). The V end was cut by 5 bases, the J end by 2 bases, with 8 bases between. Germline assignment: CDR1 SGHTA and CDR2 FQGTGA. The CDR3 is 13 amino acids. The DNA for the CDR3 is TGTGCCAGCAGCCGGACAACCACAGATACGCAGTATTTT. Protein: CASSRTTTDTQYF.

Of note for this clone: A much more abundant neighbour one base away suggests this may be a read error. The chain couples TRBV30 to TRBJ1-4; 10 bases are a match to TRBD1. This CDR3 region has 14 residues. The germline V gene encodes CDR1 GTSNPN and CDR2 SVGIG (reference sequence). The trim removed 8 bases at V and 7 bases at J, leaving 10 bases unmatched. CDR3 nucleotides: TGTGCCCGGGAGGACCGGACAGGGGGTGAAAAACTGTTTTTT. Its protein is CAREDRTGGEKLFF.

V gene TRBV9 combines with J gene TRBJ2-1, with D unresolved. This CDR3 region has 13 residues. Trimming removed 0 bases from V and 6 bases from J, with 7 bases in between. CDR1 SGDLS and CDR2 YYNGEE come from the germline V gene. The CDR3 nucleotides are TGTGCCAGCAGCGTAGGGTCTGTCAATGAGCAGTTCTTC. It encodes CASSVGSVNEQFF.

This clone was found a few times. The chain has TRBV28 and TRBJ1-6, with D uncertain. The CDR3 loop spans 13 amino acids. CDR1 and CDR2 from the germline V gene are MDHEN and SYDVKM. Trimming removed 3 bases at V and 9 bases at J, with 9 bases between. CDR3 sequence (DNA): TGTGCCAGCAGTTTGCGGAACGTTTCACCCCTCCACTTT. Translation gives CASSLRNVSPLHF.

The rearrangement joins TRBV6-5 to TRBJ2-2, with D unclear. Trimming took off 9 bases at V and 9 bases at J, with 20 bases between the two ends. Germline V gene data show CDR1 as MNHEY and CDR2 as SVGAGI. CDR3 length equals 14 residues. In DNA, the CDR3 is TGTGCCAGTAGCCGTGGGCCGCTTGCCAGGGAGCTGTTTTTT. Amino acid sequence: CASSRGPLARELFF.

The CDR3 bases are TGCAGTGCCACCCAAGAGACCCAGTACTTC. Amino acids: CSATQETQYF. V is TRBV20-1 and J is TRBJ2-5; no clear D. Trimming left V 6 bases short and J 1 base short, with 3 bases between. This CDR3 is built from 10 residues. Germline V gene data show CDR1 as DFQATT and CDR2 as SNEGSKA (reference sequence).